Here is one T cell receptor (beta chain) with its context. Antigen unknown. The assay was immunoSEQ multiplex PCR, and TCRdb's table has in-frame clones only and misses some. This sample has more than 45,000 clones, with 81% found just once. CDR3 length equals 15 residues. Trimming left V 0 bases short and J 7 bases short, with 12 bases between. CDR1 and CDR2 (germline): LGHNA, YNFKEQ. These data come from a study of OX40 agonist ivuxolimab in advanced cancers. Turning to the study itself: Averaging roughly 60 years in age, with a range of roughly 23 to 85, the cohort was around 83% male.

Study-wide results and limits: Patients with a partial response at 0.1-3.0 mg/kg had among the lowest clonal expansion. On average, CD8+ T cells had more expanded clones than CD4+. CD4+ and CD8+ blood T cells expanded clonally by week 6 at 0.1 to 3.0 mg/kg.

The sequencing here drew on CD4+ or CD8+ T cells sorted from blood, taken in a trial of the OX40 agonist ivuxolimab. This chain links TRBV4-2 with TRBJ2-2, with D perhaps matching TRBD2 (6 bases). This TCR derives from an adult with an advanced solid tumor such as melanoma, head and neck, liver or kidney cancer. CDR3 sequence (DNA): TGTGCCAGCAGCCAAGAGGGGAGGTGGATCGGGGAGCTGTTTTTT. Its translation: CASSQEGRWIGELFF.